These 21 T cell receptor beta chains originate from one sample sequenced in a study of vaccination and CD4 T cells after COVID-19. Treatment: roughly ten-day PBMC culture with coronavirus spike peptide pools or control peptides (ViraFEST assay). No antigen has been identified for these receptors. With the Oncomine TCR Beta short-read assay, DNA from cultured CD4+ T cells was sequenced. TCRdb ran MiXCR on the PCR reads and lists one entry per CDR3 protein. Among some 1,600 distinct CDR3 sequences listed, approximately 70% were seen once. The sequencing used CD4+ T cells from blood, cultured in vitro, collected after SARS-CoV-2 vaccination. These receptors were taken from a human donor who had recovered from COVID-19.

This chain links TRBV7-8 with TRBJ2-3, with 12 bases identical to TRBD2. The CDR3 length is 18 residues. Germline V CDR1 and CDR2: SGHVS, FQNEAQ. V dropped 1 base and J dropped 3; count of bases not matched to a gene: 8. CDR3 sequence (DNA): TGTGCCAGCAGCTTAGGGCTCCGACTAGCGGGAGTAACAGATACGCAGTATTTT. As protein: CASSLGLRLAGVTDTQYF.

The V and J genes are TRBV7-2 and TRBJ2-2; tentatively, D is TRBD1 (5 bases). This CDR3 is built from 14 residues. The V gene lost 2 bases and the J gene lost 3 bases, with 7 bases spanning the gap. Germline loops: CDR1 SGHTA, CDR2 FQGNSA. The CDR3 DNA follows: TGTGCCAGCAGCTTACAGGGCTACACCGGGGAGCTGTTTTTT. Its protein product is CASSLQGYTGELFF. The full variable domain, in which reference TRBV7-2 and TRBJ2-2 provide the parts outside the CDR3, is GAGVSQSPSNKVTEKGKDVELRCDPISGHTALYWYRQSLGQGLEFLIYFQGNSAPDKSGLPSDRFSAERTGGSVSTLTIQRTQQEDSAVYLCASSLQGYTGELFFGEGSRLTVL.

The gene calls are TRBV27 and TRBJ2-4; D remains ambiguous. The CDR3 has 12 amino acids. Trimming left V 6 bases short and J 0 bases short, with 3 bases between. Germline lookup yields CDR1 MNHEY and CDR2 SMNVEV (reference sequence). CDR3 DNA sequence: TGTGCCAGCAGCTTAGCCAAAAACATTCAGTACTTC. It encodes CASSLAKNIQYF.

The sample holds a few counts of this clonotype. V gene TRBV7-9 combines with J gene TRBJ1-2; TRBD1 is a possible D gene (5 bases). The CDR3 runs 17 residues. Per germline, CDR1 SEHNR and CDR2 FQNEAQ (reference sequence). The germline V and J ends were trimmed by 1 base and 3 bases, with 18 bases remaining between them. The CDR3 sequence is CASSLGWDGPGDYGYTF. CDR3 DNA: TGTGCCAGCAGCTTAGGCTGGGACGGTCCAGGTGACTATGGCTACACCTTC.

The chain has TRBV10-3 and TRBJ1-1; perhaps TRBD1 as D (5 bases). CDR1 ENHRY and CDR2 SYGVKD come from the germline V gene. This CDR3 spans 12 amino acids. The V and J ends lost 6 bases and 4 bases respectively, with 9 bases between them. The CDR3 DNA reads TGTGCCATCAGGTCTCAGGGCACTGAAGCTTTCTTT. It is translated as CAIRSQGTEAFF.

The V call is TRBV20-1, the J call TRBJ2-3, with D perhaps TRBD2 (6 bases). Trimming took 5 bases from V and 0 from J, leaving 12 bases between them. Germline CDR1 DFQATT, CDR2 SNEGSKA (reference sequence). This CDR3 spans 14 amino acids. The CDR3 sequence is CSAPRDGSTDTQYF. The DNA for the CDR3 is TGCAGTGCTCCGCGGGACGGTAGCACAGATACGCAGTATTTT.

Here the CDR3 reads CATRGQKNEQYF. The DNA of the CDR3 is TGTGCCACGCGGGGACAGAAGAACGAGCAGTACTTC. V gene TRBV15 combines with J gene TRBJ2-7, with D possibly TRBD1 on 7 matching bases. The CDR3 runs to 12 residues. The V and J ends lost 9 bases and 5 bases respectively, with 14 bases between them. From germline, CDR1 is LNHNV and CDR2 YYDKDF (reference sequence). Supplemented by reference TRBV15 and TRBJ2-7, the full variable domain reads DAMVIQNPRYQVTQFGKPVTLSCSQTLNHNVMYWYQQKSSQAPKLLFHYYDKDFNNEADTPDNFQSRRPNTSFCFLDIRSPGLGDTAMYLCATRGQKNEQYFGPGTRLTVT.

This clonotype was observed a handful of times. The chain combines TRBV11-2 with TRBJ1-1, with D maybe TRBD1 (5 bases). Trimming removed 0 bases at V and 1 base at J, with 9 bases between. This CDR3 comprises 15 residues. Germline CDR1 SGHAT, CDR2 FQNNGV. CDR3 residues: CASSLDHGANTEAFF. CDR3 in DNA: TGTGCCAGCAGCTTAGATCACGGGGCGAACACTGAAGCTTTCTTT.

This clonotype is judged large. V gene TRBV19 combines with J gene TRBJ1-1; D call uncertain. CDR1 is LNHDA, CDR2 SQIVND, per germline (reference sequence). CDR3 size: 11 residues. V was cut by 5 bases and J by 7 bases, with 8 bases left in between. The CDR3 is CASSRSFEAFF. The DNA of the CDR3 is TGTGCCAGTAGTCGTTCTTTTGAAGCTTTCTTT.

The rearrangement uses TRBV20-1 and TRBJ1-2; D call uncertain. Germline values: CDR1 DFQATT, CDR2 SNEGSKA (reference sequence). CDR3 length: 12 amino acids. V was shortened by 0 bases and J by 8 bases, with 10 bases between the two germline ends. The CDR3 loop is CSARDLREGYTF. The DNA for the CDR3 is TGCAGTGCTAGAGATCTTAGGGAAGGCTACACCTTC.

The chain carries TRBV10-2 and TRBJ2-3; 8 positions match TRBD1. Germline trimming cut 6 bases from V and 0 bases from J; bases unmatched to any gene: 5. The CDR3 is 15 amino acids. The V gene's germline CDR1 is WSHSY and CDR2 SAAADI. Here the CDR3 reads CASRGQGWSTDTQYF. The CDR3, as DNA: TGCGCCAGCAGAGGACAGGGATGGAGCACAGATACGCAGTATTTT.

By sample fraction, this clonotype is large. The rearrangement uses TRBV30 and TRBJ2-7; no clear D. The CDR3 spans 12 residues. CDR1 and CDR2 (germline): GTSNPN, SVGIG (reference sequence). Trimming cost V 0 bases and J 4 bases, with 7 bases left between them. The DNA of the CDR3 is TGTGCCTGGAGTGTAGATAGGTACGAGCAGTACTTC. Its translation is CAWSVDRYEQYF.

This clonotype was detected only once. A read error may be the cause here, since a much bigger clone is one base away. The V gene is TRBV30, the J gene TRBJ2-7; no firm D call. The CDR3 spans 12 residues. CDR1 and CDR2 (germline): GTSNPN, SVGIG (reference sequence). DNA of the CDR3: TGTGCCCGGAGTGTAGATAGGTACGAGCAGTACTTC. Amino acid sequence: CARSVDRYEQYF.

Only a few counts were recorded for this clonotype. J is TRBJ1-5 and V is TRBV20-1; D not resolved. CDR3 length: 15 residues. Germline V gene data show CDR1 as DFQATT and CDR2 as SNEGSKA (reference sequence). V dropped 3 bases and J dropped 0 bases, with 12 bases sitting between them. DNA for the CDR3: TGCAGTGCTAGTGGCGGTGACTATAGCAATCAGCCCCAGCATTTT. Translated, it gives CSASGGDYSNQPQHF.

The rearrangement uses TRBV11-3 and TRBJ1-1; the D is unclear. The CDR3 consists of 13 residues. Trimming removed 2 bases at V and 0 bases at J, with 4 bases between. CDR1 and CDR2 from the germline V gene are SGHNT and YENEEA. The CDR3 DNA follows: TGTGCCAGCAGCTTATTTTTGAACACTGAAGCTTTCTTT. This encodes CASSLFLNTEAFF. Full variable domain (remainder filled in from reference TRBV11-3 and TRBJ1-1): EAGVVQSPRYKIIEKKQPVAFWCNPISGHNTLYWYLQNLGQGPELLIRYENEEAVDDSQLPKDRFSAERLKGVDSTLKIQPAELGDSAVYLCASSLFLNTEAFFGQGTRLTVV.

This clonotype was recorded only once. CDR3 residues: CASSERSGGTYNEQFF. CDR3 coding DNA: TGTGCCAGCAGTGAACGGTCAGGGGGCACCTACAATGAGCAGTTCTTC. The V call is TRBV6-1, the J call TRBJ2-1; 8 bases line up with TRBD1. The CDR3 totals 16 residues. Germline V CDR1 and CDR2: MNHNS, SASEGT. V lost 2 bases, J lost 2 bases, and 5 bases stayed unmatched.

V gene TRBV6-1 combines with J gene TRBJ1-1; D not resolved. The CDR3 contains 13 residues. Trimming left V 0 bases short and J 5 bases short, with 7 bases between. Germline assignment: CDR1 MNHNS and CDR2 SASEGT. For the CDR3, the DNA is TGTGCCAGCAGTGAAGCGCGAGGAACTGAAGCTTTCTTT. It translates to CASSEARGTEAFF.

This rearrangement joins TRBV7-2 to TRBJ1-1; D is ambiguous. CDR3 length: 14 amino acids. Germline lookup yields CDR1 SGHTA and CDR2 FQGNSA. The germline V and J ends were trimmed by 1 base and 1 base, with 7 bases remaining between them. Here the CDR3 DNA reads TGTGCCAGCAGCTTAGTGTACAGGAACACTGAAGCTTTCTTT. Translation gives CASSLVYRNTEAFF.

This clonotype is large. This chain links TRBV28 with TRBJ2-2, with TRBD1 identical over 7 bases. The CDR3 spans 15 residues. V shed 6 bases, J shed 2 bases, and the junction held 6 bases outside the gene matches. Germline lookup yields CDR1 MDHEN and CDR2 SYDVKM. CDR3 sequence: CASRPNRGNTGELFF. The CDR3 DNA follows: TGTGCCAGCAGGCCAAACAGGGGCAACACCGGGGAGCTGTTTTTT.

The V and J genes are TRBV12-3 or TRBV12-4 and TRBJ1-1; a weak D match, TRBD1 (6 bases). The CDR3 totals 15 residues. Trimming left V 6 bases short and J 3 bases short, with 17 bases between. CDR3 sequence: CASRIRRGWDTEAFF. The CDR3 DNA follows: TGTGCCAGCAGAATCCGCAGGGGATGGGACACTGAAGCTTTCTTT.

This chain joins TRBV11-2 and TRBJ2-7; D is perhaps TRBD2 (5 bases). CDR1 is SGHAT and CDR2 is FQNNGV in the germline V gene. V was shortened by 4 bases and J by 7 bases, with 8 bases between the two germline ends. CDR3 size: 11 residues. The CDR3 nucleotides are TGTGCCAGCAGCTCGGGGTGGGAGCAGTACTTC. It is translated as CASSSGWEQYF.